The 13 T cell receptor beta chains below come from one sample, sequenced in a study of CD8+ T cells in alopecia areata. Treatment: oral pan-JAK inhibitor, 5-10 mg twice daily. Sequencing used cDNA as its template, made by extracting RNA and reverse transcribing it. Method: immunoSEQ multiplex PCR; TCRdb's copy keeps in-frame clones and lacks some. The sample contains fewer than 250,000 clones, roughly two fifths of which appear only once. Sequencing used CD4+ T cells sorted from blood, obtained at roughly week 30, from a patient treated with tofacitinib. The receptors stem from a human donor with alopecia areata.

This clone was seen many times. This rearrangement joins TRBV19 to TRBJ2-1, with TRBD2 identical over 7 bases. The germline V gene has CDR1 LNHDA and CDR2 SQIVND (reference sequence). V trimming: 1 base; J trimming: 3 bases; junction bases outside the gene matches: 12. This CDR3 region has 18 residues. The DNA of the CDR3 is TGTGCCAGTAGTATAGCTCCACAACTAGCGCCGTTCTACAATGAGCAGTTCTTC. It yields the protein CASSIAPQLAPFYNEQFF.

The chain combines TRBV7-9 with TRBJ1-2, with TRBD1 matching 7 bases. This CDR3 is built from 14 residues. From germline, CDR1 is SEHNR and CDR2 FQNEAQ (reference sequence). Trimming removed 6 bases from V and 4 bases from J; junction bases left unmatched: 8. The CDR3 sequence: CASRLGTAIYGYTF. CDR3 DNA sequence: TGTGCCAGCAGACTCGGGACAGCCATCTATGGCTACACCTTC. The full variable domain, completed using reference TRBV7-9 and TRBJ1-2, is DTGVSQNPRHKITKRGQNVTFRCDPISEHNRLYWYRQTLGQGPEFLTYFQNEAQLEKSRLLSDRFSAERPKGSFSTLEIQRTEQGDSAMYLCASRLGTAIYGYTFGSGTRLTVV.

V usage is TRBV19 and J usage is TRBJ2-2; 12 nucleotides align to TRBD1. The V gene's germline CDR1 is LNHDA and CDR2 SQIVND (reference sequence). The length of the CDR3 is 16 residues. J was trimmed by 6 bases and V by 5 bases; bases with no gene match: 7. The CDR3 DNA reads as TGTGCCAGTAGTGTTCGGGACAGGGGGCGCTCCGGGGAGCTGTTTTTT. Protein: CASSVRDRGRSGELFF.

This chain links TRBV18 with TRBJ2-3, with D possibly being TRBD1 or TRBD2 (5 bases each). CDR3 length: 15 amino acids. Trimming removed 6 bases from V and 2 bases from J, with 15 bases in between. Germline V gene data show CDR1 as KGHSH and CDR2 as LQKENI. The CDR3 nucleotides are TGTGCCAGCTCCCCGGGGTCCGGGGCCACAGATACGCAGTATTTT. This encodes CASSPGSGATDTQYF.

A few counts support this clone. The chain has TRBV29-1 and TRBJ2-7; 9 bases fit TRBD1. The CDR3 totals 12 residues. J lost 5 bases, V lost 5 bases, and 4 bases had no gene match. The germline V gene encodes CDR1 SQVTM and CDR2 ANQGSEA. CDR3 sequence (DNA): TGCAGCGTTTTGGACAGGGGCGACGAGCAGTACTTC. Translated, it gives CSVLDRGDEQYF.

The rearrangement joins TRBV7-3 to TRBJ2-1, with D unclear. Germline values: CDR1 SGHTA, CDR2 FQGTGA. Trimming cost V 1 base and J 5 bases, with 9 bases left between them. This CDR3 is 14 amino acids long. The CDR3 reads CASSLSDGHNEQFF. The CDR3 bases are TGTGCCAGCAGCTTAAGCGACGGCCACAATGAGCAGTTCTTC.

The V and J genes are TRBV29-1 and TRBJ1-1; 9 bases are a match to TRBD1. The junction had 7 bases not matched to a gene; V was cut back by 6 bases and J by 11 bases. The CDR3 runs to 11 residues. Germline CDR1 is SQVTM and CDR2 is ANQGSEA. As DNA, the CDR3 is TGCAGCGTGAGACAGGGGGAGAGTGCTTTCTTT. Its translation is CSVRQGESAFF.

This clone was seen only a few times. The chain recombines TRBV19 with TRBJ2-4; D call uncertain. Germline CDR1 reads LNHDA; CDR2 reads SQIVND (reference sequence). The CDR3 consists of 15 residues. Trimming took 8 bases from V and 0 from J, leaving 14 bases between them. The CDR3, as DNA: TGTGCCAGTGGTGACGAGACACTAGCCAAAAACATTCAGTACTTC. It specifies CASGDETLAKNIQYF.

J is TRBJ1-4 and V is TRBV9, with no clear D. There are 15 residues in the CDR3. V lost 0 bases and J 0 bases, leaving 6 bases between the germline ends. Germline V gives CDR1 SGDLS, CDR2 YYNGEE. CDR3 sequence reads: CASSVEPATNEKLFF. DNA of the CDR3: TGTGCCAGCAGCGTAGAACCTGCAACTAATGAAAAACTGTTTTTT.

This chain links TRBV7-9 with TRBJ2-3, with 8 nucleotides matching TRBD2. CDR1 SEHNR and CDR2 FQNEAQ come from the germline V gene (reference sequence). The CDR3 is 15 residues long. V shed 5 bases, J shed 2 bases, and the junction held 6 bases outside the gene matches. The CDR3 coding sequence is TGTGCCAGCAGCCCGGGAGGGGCGGACACAGATACGCAGTATTTT. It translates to CASSPGGADTDTQYF.

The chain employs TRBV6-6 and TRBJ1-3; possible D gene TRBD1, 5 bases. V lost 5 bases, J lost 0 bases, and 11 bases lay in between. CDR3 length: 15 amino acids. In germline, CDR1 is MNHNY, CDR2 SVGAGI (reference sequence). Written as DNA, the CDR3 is TGTGCCAGCAGTAACTTCGACAGCTCTGGAAACACCATATATTTT. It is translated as CASSNFDSSGNTIYF.

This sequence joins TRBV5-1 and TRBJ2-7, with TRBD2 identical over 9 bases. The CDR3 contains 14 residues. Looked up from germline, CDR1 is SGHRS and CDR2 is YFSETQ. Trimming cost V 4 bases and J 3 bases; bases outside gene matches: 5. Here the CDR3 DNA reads TGCGCCAGCAGCCGGGGACTAGCTCTCTACGAGCAGTACTTC. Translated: CASSRGLALYEQYF.

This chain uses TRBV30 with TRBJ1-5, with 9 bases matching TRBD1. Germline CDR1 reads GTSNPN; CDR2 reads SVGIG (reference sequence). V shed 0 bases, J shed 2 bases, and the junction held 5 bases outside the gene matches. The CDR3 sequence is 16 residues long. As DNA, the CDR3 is TGTGCCTGGAGTGTTAGTAGGACAGGGGGCAATCAGCCCCAGCATTTT. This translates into CAWSVSRTGGNQPQHF.